The 18 T cell receptor beta chains given below trace back to one sample, sequenced in a study of T cells after yellow fever vaccination. One entry per CDR3 protein, called by TCRdb with MiXCR from the 5' RACE reads. The sample shows about 85,000 distinct CDR3 sequences, about an eighth of them seen only once. Specimen: CD8+ T cells not binding an NS4B(214-222) dextramer, sorted from PBMCs, collected less than 25 days after the first yellow fever vaccination. These receptors were collected from a man aged 18-30 years who received the YFV17D yellow fever vaccine.

V gene TRBV6-2 or TRBV6-3 combines with J gene TRBJ2-7; possible D gene TRBD1, 5 bases. The CDR3 is 17 residues long. CDR1 is MNHEY and CDR2 is SVGEGT in the germline V gene. Trimming removed 0 bases from V and 3 bases from J, with 18 bases in between. The CDR3 DNA sequence: TGTGCCAGCAGTTACTCGATGGGCAGGGCAACGAACTACGAGCAGTACGTC. Amino acid sequence: CASSYSMGRATNYEQYV.

The rearrangement joins TRBV5-1 to TRBJ2-2, with D unclear. The CDR3 is 16 amino acids. V lost 0 bases and J lost 1, with 10 bases in between. Germline CDR1 SGHRS, CDR2 YFSETQ. The DNA for the CDR3 is TGCGCCAGCAGCTTGGTAGCAACCCAGAACACCGGGGAGCTGTTTTTT. Residues: CASSLVATQNTGELFF. Based on the CDR3 plus reference TRBV5-1 and TRBJ2-2, the full variable domain is KAGVTQTPRYLIKTRGQQVTLSCSPISGHRSVSWYQQTPGQGLQFLFEYFSETQRNKGNFPGRFSGRQFSNSRSEMNVSTLELGDSALYLCASSLVATQNTGELFFGEGSRLTVL.

This clonotype was detected only a few times. The CDR3 is CASSSGAHFYEQYF. CDR3 nucleotide sequence: TGTGCCAGCAGCAGCGGGGCCCATTTTTACGAGCAGTACTTC. The chain uses TRBV11-2 and TRBJ2-7; TRBD2 agrees at 7 bases. The ends lost 5 bases at V and 4 bases at J; junction bases unmatched: 8. This CDR3 contains 14 residues. Germline CDR1 SGHAT, CDR2 FQNNGV.

This chain links TRBV7-2 with TRBJ2-1; 11 nucleotides match TRBD2. Looked up from germline, CDR1 is SGHTA and CDR2 is FQGNSA. J was trimmed by 0 bases and V by 3 bases; bases with no gene match: 4. CDR3 length: 17 residues. CDR3 in amino acids: CASSFPLAGASYNEQFF. The CDR3 DNA follows: TGTGCCAGCAGCTTTCCACTAGCGGGGGCCTCCTACAATGAGCAGTTCTTC.

The chain carries TRBV7-2 and TRBJ1-1; D not resolved. The ends were cut back, 2 bases at V and 1 base at J, with 14 bases in the middle. The CDR3 spans 16 residues. Germline lookup yields CDR1 SGHTA and CDR2 FQGNSA. The CDR3 DNA follows: TGTGCCAGCAGCTTAACGACGGACTTTCCGAACACTGAAGCTTTCTTT. This gives the protein CASSLTTDFPNTEAFF.

The rearrangement uses TRBV12-3 or TRBV12-4 and TRBJ1-4, with a tentative D call TRBD1 (6 bases). The CDR3 has 12 residues. V lost 5 bases to trimming and J lost 7 bases, with 8 bases between them. In DNA form, the CDR3 reads TGTGCCAGCAGTCGGACAGCTGAAAAACTGTTTTTT. Translation gives CASSRTAEKLFF.

This clonotype was observed a few times. This chain connects TRBV7-9 to TRBJ1-2; D is ambiguous. The CDR3 runs to 11 residues. The germline V gene encodes CDR1 SEHNR and CDR2 FQNEAQ (reference sequence). V was clipped by 5 bases and J by 6 bases, with 7 bases between them. The CDR3 here is CASSARDGYTF. DNA for the CDR3: TGTGCCAGCAGCGCCCGGGATGGCTACACCTTC.

This clonotype was observed a handful of times. The V and J genes are TRBV12-3 or TRBV12-4 and TRBJ1-5; 10 bases match TRBD1. V was pared by 6 bases and J by 6 bases, with 8 bases of the junction left unmatched. There are 15 residues in the CDR3. DNA for the CDR3: TGTGCCAGCAGGGAGGGACAGGGGTGGGCTCAGCCCCAGCATTTT. Translation gives CASREGQGWAQPQHF.

The rearrangement uses TRBV27 and TRBJ1-1; TRBD1 matches 10 bases. Trimming removed 4 bases from V and 5 bases from J; junction bases left unmatched: 7. Per germline, CDR1 MNHEY and CDR2 SMNVEV (reference sequence). CDR3 length equals 15 residues. The CDR3 nucleotides are TGTGCCAGCAGTTACGGACAGGGGGTAGGTACTGAAGCTTTCTTT. It specifies CASSYGQGVGTEAFF.

This clonotype was found a few times. The chain is built from TRBV7-6 and TRBJ2-3; D tentatively fits TRBD1 or TRBD2 (6 bases each). V lost 5 bases, J lost 1 base, and 16 bases lay in between. The CDR3 runs 16 residues. The germline CDR1 and CDR2 sequences are SGHVS and FNYEAQ. CDR3: CASSSSTGTGTDTQYF. The CDR3, as DNA: TGTGCCAGCAGCAGTAGCACAGGGACTGGCACAGATACGCAGTATTTT. The full variable domain, rest sourced from reference TRBV7-6 and TRBJ2-3, is GAGVSQSPRYKVTKRGQDVALRCDPISGHVSLYWYRQALGQGPEFLTYFNYEAQQDKSGLPNDRFSAERPEGSISTLTIQRTEQRDSAMYRCASSSSTGTGTDTQYFGPGTRLTVL.

There are a few counts of this clonotype. The rearrangement links TRBV12-3 or TRBV12-4 to TRBJ2-7; D unresolved. The CDR3 extends over 13 amino acids. Trimming shortened V by 5 bases and J by 3 bases, and 11 bases separated the two germline ends. The CDR3 sequence is CASSSSSNYEQYF. CDR3 bases: TGTGCCAGCAGTAGCAGTTCGAACTACGAGCAGTACTTC.

This clonotype was counted only a few times. J is TRBJ1-1 and V is TRBV12-3 or TRBV12-4; unclear D gene. This CDR3 region has 15 residues. The ends were cut back, 3 bases at V and 5 bases at J, with 16 bases in the middle. CDR3 coding DNA: TGTGCCAGCAGTTTCACCCCTATCGGAGGGACTGAAGCTTTCTTT. This sequence encodes CASSFTPIGGTEAFF.

In this sample, this clonotype turned up a few times. The chain carries TRBV6-2 or TRBV6-3 and TRBJ1-5; D possibly corresponds to TRBD1 (5 bases). This CDR3 comprises 14 residues. Germline-derived CDR1 and CDR2 are MNHEY and SVGEGT. Trimming pared 6 bases from V and 4 bases from J, leaving 13 bases between. CDR3 nucleotide sequence: TGTGCCAGCAGAGAATTCCAGGGAAATCAGCCCCAGCATTTT. Protein product: CASREFQGNQPQHF.

The chain is built from TRBV20-1 and TRBJ1-2; D ambiguous. This CDR3 is 15 amino acids long. V lost 0 bases and J 5 bases, leaving 16 bases between the germline ends. CDR1 is DFQATT, CDR2 SNEGSKA, per germline (reference sequence). In DNA, the CDR3 is TGCAGTGCTAGAGAAACCGGGATTCTTGGGTATGGCTACACCTTC. This gives the protein CSARETGILGYGYTF.

This clonotype turned up a few times. The rearrangement uses TRBV7-2 and TRBJ2-3, with D perhaps assigned TRBD1 or TRBD2 (5 bases each). The CDR3 extends over 14 amino acids. Germline V gene data show CDR1 as SGHTA and CDR2 as FQGNSA. Trimming pared 7 bases from V and 2 bases from J, leaving 13 bases between. As DNA, the CDR3 is TGTGCCAGCACCAAGTGGGACCTCACAGATACGCAGTATTTT. Translating it yields CASTKWDLTDTQYF.

This clonotype occurred a few times. The V call is TRBV7-9, the J call TRBJ1-5; D perhaps matches TRBD1 (6 bases). The CDR3 runs 14 residues. Trimming removed 5 bases from V and 6 bases from J, with 14 bases in between. From germline, CDR1 is SEHNR and CDR2 FQNEAQ (reference sequence). This chain's CDR3 is CASSGTRGLQPQHF. The CDR3 DNA sequence: TGTGCCAGCAGCGGGACCAGGGGTCTTCAGCCCCAGCATTTT.

This clonotype was counted a few times. The gene calls are TRBV19 and TRBJ2-1; D unclear. V shed 3 bases and J shed 4 bases, with 13 bases lying between them. The CDR3 consists of 15 residues. CDR1 and CDR2 (germline): LNHDA, SQIVND (reference sequence). The CDR3 sequence is CASSMTRRVYNEQFF. The CDR3, as DNA: TGTGCCAGTAGTATGACCAGACGGGTTTACAATGAGCAGTTCTTC.

This clonotype appeared a few times. The V and J genes are TRBV2 and TRBJ2-7; weak D call: TRBD1 (5 bases). Germline V gives CDR1 SNHLY, CDR2 FYNNEI. The V and J ends lost 6 bases and 2 bases respectively, with 8 bases between them. CDR3 length equals 12 residues. The chain's CDR3 is CASRETAYEQYF. The CDR3, as DNA: TGTGCCAGCAGAGAGACAGCCTACGAGCAGTACTTC.